This T cell receptor beta chain derives from a study of cytomegalovirus exposure and HLA in healthy donors. Study-level results: Indistinguishability led to the exclusion of some V segments, TRBV6-2 and TRBV6-3 included. In an earlier analysis, in some 500 donors, most V segments appeared productive either ~90% or ~30% of the time.

60 Vbeta and 13 Jbeta primers were used in PCR. Using immunoSEQ multiplex PCR, the repertoire was profiled, and TCRdb retains in-frame clones only, with some absent. The data contain some 180,000 clones, 70% to 75% of them seen just once; the ten biggest clones take up about 2.7%. With regard to this clone: Its antigen is not known. The same CDR3 is also encoded by other DNA sequences in this sample.

After removal of 5 bases from V and 2 bases from J, the junction contained 5 bases not matched to a gene. The CDR3 extends over 16 amino acids. Germline CDR1 reads SNHLY; CDR2 reads FYNNEI. Whereas donors were nominally healthy upon sampling, unrecorded immune exposures were probable. This TCR was sampled from a male donor in good health and CMV-seronegative. The sample was PBMCs. V is TRBV2 and J is TRBJ2-3; 12 bases are shared with TRBD2. The CDR3 nucleotides are TGTGCCAGCAGTCCCCGGACTAGCGGGGTCACAGATACGCAGTATTTT. Protein product: CASSPRTSGVTDTQYF.